One T cell receptor beta chain is described in this entry. What it binds is not known. CDR3 size: 15 residues. With V trimmed by 2 bases and J by 4 bases, 4 bases remained unmatched. Germline lookup yields CDR1 SNHLY and CDR2 FYNNEI. When naive CD8 T cells were sorted, they were gated as CD8+CD4-CCR7+CD45RA+. The data were taken from a study of molecular identifiers for immune sequencing clone quantification. Turning to the study itself: Replicate RNA came from approximately 20,000 or 100,000 naive CD8 cells and was split five ways, and four parts were sequenced. Findings and limits, study-wide: It was shown that clones above 20 RNA copies held over 97% of effector molecules, but under 1% in naive cells. One cell's worth of spiked Jurkat TCR RNA was reportedly detectable among 970,000 or so naive cells.

TCRdb reprocessed the PCR reads via MiXCR and lists one record per CDR3 protein. The sample shows roughly 93,000 distinct CDR3 sequences, about 20% of them seen only once. J is TRBJ2-1 and V is TRBV2, with 8 bases fitting TRBD2. The sample taken for sequencing was naive CD8+ T cells from blood, with Jurkat cell RNA spiked in. Noted subset: FACS-sorted CD8+CD4-CCR7+CD45RA+ naive T cells. This clonotype was sampled from a human donor in good health. Some libraries in this study had Jurkat cell RNA spiked in. CDR3: CASSEISGAYNEQFF. The CDR3 bases are TGTGCCAGCAGTGAAATTAGCGGGGCATACAATGAGCAGTTCTTC.